The 8 T cell receptor beta chains below come from one sample, sequenced in a study of T cells in Graves' hyperthyroidism and ophthalmopathy. RNA transcripts were the template for amplifying TCR beta CDR3 regions. The primer set for the first-round RT-PCR of the TCR CDR3 was HTBI. TCRdb passed the multiplex PCR reads through MiXCR, listing each CDR3 protein once. The sample yields about 380,000 distinct CDR3 sequences, about 18% seen once. The sequencing input was blood. The receptors were gathered from a man between 18 and 35 years old with Graves' ophthalmopathy.

This clonotype came up a few times. CDR3 region: CASSQDRGRQPQHF. Written as DNA, the CDR3 is TGTGCCAGCAGCCAAGACAGGGGGCGTCAGCCCCAGCATTTT. The chain carries TRBV4-2 and TRBJ1-5; 8 bases are a match to TRBD1. Per the germline V gene, CDR1 is LGHNA and CDR2 is YNFKEQ. There are 14 residues in the CDR3. Germline trimming cut 0 bases from V and 6 bases from J; bases unmatched to any gene: 1.

At least ten counts were recorded for this clonotype. This chain joins TRBV11-1 and TRBJ2-5; D gene unclear. The CDR3 extends over 12 amino acids. V dropped 1 base and J dropped 4 bases, with 4 bases sitting between them. CDR1 and CDR2 from the germline V gene are SGHAT and FQDESV (reference sequence). The CDR3 sequence is CASSLEVETQYF. The CDR3 DNA is TGTGCCAGCAGCTTAGAGGTAGAGACCCAGTACTTC.

The chain carries TRBV20-1 and TRBJ2-7; 10 bases line up with TRBD2. The trim removed 5 bases at V and 0 bases at J, leaving 7 bases unmatched. Germline assignment: CDR1 DFQATT and CDR2 SNEGSKA (reference sequence). The CDR3 contains 15 residues. The CDR3 loop is CSAYRLAGPSYEQYF. The CDR3 DNA is TGCAGTGCTTATAGACTAGCGGGTCCCTCCTACGAGCAGTACTTC.

V gene TRBV10-3 combines with J gene TRBJ1-2; D unclear. With 8 bases removed from V and 1 base from J, the gap between germline ends came to 8 bases. CDR3 length: 12 amino acids. Germline CDR1 ENHRY, CDR2 SYGVKD. The chain's CDR3 is CAILDLNYGYTF. The CDR3 DNA reads TGTGCCATCCTAGACCTTAACTATGGCTACACCTTC.

V and J are TRBV24-1 and TRBJ2-3; TRBD2 agrees at 12 bases. CDR1 is KGHDR, CDR2 SFDVKD, per germline. The CDR3 contains 16 residues. V shed 3 bases and J 5 bases; nucleotides not matched to a gene: 5. CDR3 in amino acids: CATSDASGGVVDTQYF. The CDR3 DNA reads as TGTGCCACCAGTGATGCTAGCGGGGGGGTTGTAGATACGCAGTATTTT.

J is TRBJ2-1 and V is TRBV6-5; D unresolved. The V and J ends lost 2 bases and 0 bases respectively, with 8 bases between them. The germline V gene encodes CDR1 MNHEY and CDR2 SVGAGI. The CDR3 length is 15 residues. CDR3 in amino acids: CASSYAQSSYNEQFF. DNA of the CDR3: TGTGCCAGCAGTTACGCCCAGAGCTCCTACAATGAGCAGTTCTTC.

This clonotype appeared many times. The chain combines TRBV5-1 with TRBJ1-2; D unresolved. Germline V gene data show CDR1 as SGHRS and CDR2 as YFSETQ. The CDR3 consists of 17 residues. Trimming pared 0 bases from V and 4 bases from J, leaving 19 bases between. The CDR3 here is CASSLASDRHEGYGYTF. The CDR3 DNA is TGCGCCAGCAGCTTGGCGTCAGATCGACATGAGGGCTATGGCTACACCTTC.

Of note for this clonotype: Its ends do not fully match the called genes, so a read error is possible. The chain employs TRBV5-1 and TRBJ1-4; 7 bases fit TRBD1. Germline V lookup: CDR1 SGHRS, CDR2 YFSETQ. The CDR3 is made up of 15 amino acids. DNA of the CDR3: TGTGCCAGCAGCCGCATGGGGACAGCTAATGAAAAACTGTTTTTT. Translating gives CASSRMGTANEKLFF.